Listed below are T cell receptor beta chains from one sample, sequenced in a study of blood T cell repertoires in COVID-19. The data were produced by immunoSEQ multiplex PCR, yet TCRdb's version contains in-frame clones alone and is incomplete. The table records 140,000 to 150,000 clones, 78% of them present only once. The sequenced sample was PBMCs or T cells enriched from blood (not recorded which). Source of these receptors: a woman in her fifties or sixties who had recovered from COVID-19. Both conserved end residues are part of each CDR3. A D gene is named only where the DNA matches it firmly. Size is omitted from some rows. Given values are once, few, many or a class for expanded clones.

V gene	clone size	J gene	D gene	CDR3 protein	CDR3 DNA
TRBV28	once	TRBJ2-4	.	CASSLDPGRGDIQYF	TGTGCCAGCAGTTTAGATCCTGGGAGGGGGGACATTCAGTACTTC
TRBV3-1/TRBV3-2	.	TRBJ1-1	.	CASSRGGTEAFF	TGTGCCAGCAGCCGAGGAGGGACTGAAGCTTTCTTT
TRBV5-4	.	TRBJ1-2	.	CASSLGAPTGSSYGYTF	TGTGCCAGCAGCTTGGGGGCCCCCACAGGGTCCTCCTATGGCTACACCTTC
TRBV10-1	.	TRBJ2-1	.	CASSVGGSDEQFF	TGCGCCAGCAGTGTGGGGGGATCCGATGAGCAGTTCTTC
TRBV3-1/TRBV3-2	.	TRBJ1-2	.	CASSQHGGGQINYGYTF	TGTGCCAGCAGCCAACACGGGGGTGGTCAGATTAACTATGGCTACACCTTC
TRBV4-2	.	TRBJ1-4	TRBD1	CASSVTQTGGNEKLFF	TGTGCCAGCAGCGTGACCCAGACAGGGGGTAATGAAAAACTGTTTTTT
TRBV7-6	.	TRBJ2-3	.	CASSLAGGQDTQYF	TGTGCCAGCAGCTTAGCGGGGGGGCAAGATACGCAGTATTTT
TRBV14	.	TRBJ1-6	.	CASSNGVSPLHF	TGTGCCAGCAGTAACGGGGTCTCACCCCTCCACTTT
TRBV7-2	.	TRBJ2-5	TRBD2	CASSSSGGRETQYF	TGTGCCAGCAGCTCTAGCGGGGGGCGGGAGACCCAGTACTTC
TRBV19	.	TRBJ1-3	.	CASSIDTRAGNTIYF	TGTGCCAGTAGTATAGATACCCGGGCTGGAAACACCATATATTTT
TRBV6-6	.	TRBJ2-1	TRBD2	CASRELLAGGVNEQFF	TGTGCCAGCAGGGAGCTACTAGCGGGGGGAGTCAATGAGCAGTTCTTC
TRBV4-1	.	TRBJ2-7	.	CASSQDPQGRSYEQYF	TGCGCCAGCAGCCAAGACCCTCAGGGTAGGTCCTACGAGCAGTACTTC
TRBV27	.	TRBJ2-2	TRBD1	CASSLDRANTGELFF	TGTGCCAGCAGTTTAGACAGGGCTAACACCGGGGAGCTGTTTTTT
TRBV5-1	.	TRBJ2-7	TRBD1	CASSGTGEAYEQYF	TGCGCCAGCAGCGGGACAGGGGAAGCCTACGAGCAGTACTTC
TRBV4-1	.	TRBJ2-7	TRBD2	CASSLGTSGGYEQYF	TGCGCCAGCAGCCTCGGGACTAGCGGGGGCTACGAGCAGTACTTC
TRBV5-5	.	TRBJ1-1	.	CASSLDVGLGGTEAFF	TGTGCCAGCAGCTTGGACGTAGGCCTGGGGGGCACTGAAGCTTTCTTT
TRBV28	few	TRBJ1-1	.	CATHGLGRGNTEAFF	TGTGCCACTCATGGGTTGGGCAGGGGGAACACTGAAGCTTTCTTT
TRBV28	.	TRBJ1-6	.	CASSFETPWNSPLHF	TGTGCCAGCAGTTTTGAGACACCGTGGAATTCACCCCTCCACTTT
TRBV4-1	.	TRBJ2-2	TRBD1	CASSQEGRGHMTGELFF	TGCGCCAGCAGCCAAGAGGGCAGGGGGCATATGACCGGGGAGCTGTTTTTT
TRBV28	.	TRBJ2-7	TRBD2	CASSSPGLAGGSYEQYF	TGTGCCAGCAGTTCACCGGGACTAGCGGGGGGTTCCTACGAGCAGTACTTC
TRBV7-6	.	TRBJ1-3	TRBD1	CASSLGTGRSSGNTIYF	TGTGCCAGCAGCTTAGGGACAGGCAGGAGCTCTGGAAACACCATATATTTT
TRBV5-5	.	TRBJ1-4	.	CASSSGHGGEKLFF	TGTGCCAGCAGCTCTGGGCACGGTGGAGAAAAACTGTTTTTT
TRBV7-9	.	TRBJ1-1	.	CASSLENREAFF	TGTGCCAGCAGCTTAGAGAACAGGGAAGCTTTCTTT
TRBV3-1/TRBV3-2	.	TRBJ1-1	.	CASSQIGENTEAFF	TGTGCCAGCAGCCAAATCGGGGAGAACACTGAAGCTTTCTTT
TRBV27	.	TRBJ2-7	.	CASSPRTGTYEQYF	TGTGCCAGCAGTCCCCGGACTGGGACCTACGAGCAGTACTTC
TRBV10-2	.	TRBJ2-3	TRBD2	CASSGGAGTSSTALF	TGCGCCAGCAGTGGGGGAGCGGGGACCTCGTCCACCGCACTTTTT
TRBV4-2	.	TRBJ1-5	TRBD1	CASSQDQGQGQSQHF	TGTGCCAGCAGCCAAGATCAAGGACAGGGTCAGTCTCAGCATTTT
TRBV2	once	TRBJ1-2	.	CASSEWDTYYGYTF	TGTGCCAGCAGTGAATGGGACACCTACTATGGCTACACCTTC
TRBV15	.	TRBJ1-1	.	CATSRFPGVDFEAFF	TGTGCCACCAGCAGGTTCCCGGGCGTGGACTTTGAAGCTTTCTTT
TRBV29-1	few	TRBJ1-2	.	CSVRGQTNYGYTF	TGCAGCGTTCGTGGACAGACAAACTATGGCTACACCTTC
TRBV13	.	TRBJ1-5	.	CASSLGERPQHF	TGTGCCAGCAGCTTAGGGGAGAGGCCCCAGCATTTT
TRBV5-1	.	TRBJ1-2	.	CASSGSGERNYGYTF	TGCGCCAGCAGCGGATCAGGGGAACGTAACTATGGCTACACCTTC
TRBV7-2	.	TRBJ2-7	TRBD2	CASSLEPSLAGPYEQYF	TGTGCCAGCAGCTTAGAACCCAGCCTAGCGGGTCCCTACGAGCAGTACTTC
TRBV11-2	few	TRBJ2-7	.	CASSVGLTWGEHYEQYF	TGTGCCAGCAGCGTGGGACTGACGTGGGGTGAACACTACGAGCAGTACTTC
TRBV6-1	.	TRBJ1-5	.	CASSDARGGLGNQPQHF	TGTGCCAGCAGTGATGCAAGGGGAGGGCTTGGCAATCAGCCCCAGCATTTT
TRBV5-1	.	TRBJ2-2	.	CASSLDRARGELFF	TGCGCCAGCAGCTTGGACAGGGCGAGAGGGGAGCTGTTTTTT
TRBV30	once	TRBJ1-6	.	CAWSGGRGESPLHF	TGTGCCTGGAGTGGGGGTCGGGGTGAGTCACCCCTCCACTTT
TRBV3-1/TRBV3-2	once	TRBJ2-1	TRBD2	CASSQGAGGQDEQFF	TGTGCCAGCAGCCAAGGGGCGGGGGGGCAAGATGAGCAGTTCTTC
TRBV10-2	.	TRBJ1-1	TRBD1	CASTPRQGPEAFF	TGCGCCAGCACGCCTCGACAGGGGCCCGAAGCTTTCTTT
TRBV28	.	TRBJ2-6	.	CASSSTSSSGANVLTF	TGTGCCAGCAGTTCGACAAGTAGCTCTGGGGCCAACGTCCTGACTTTC
TRBV27	.	TRBJ2-7	TRBD1	CASSREGTGGYEQYF	TGTGCCAGCAGTCGCGAGGGGACAGGGGGATACGAGCAGTACTTC
TRBV5-1	.	TRBJ1-1	.	CASSPAGPPNTEAFF	TGCGCCAGCAGCCCGGCGGGCCCCCCGAACACTGAAGCTTTCTTT
TRBV7-9	.	TRBJ2-3	.	CASSSRGASTDTQYF	TGTGCCAGCAGCTCCCGGGGGGCCAGCACAGATACGCAGTATTTT
TRBV7-9	.	TRBJ1-2	TRBD1	CASSPEQGQGSSNYGYTF	TGTGCCAGCAGCCCGGAGCAGGGACAGGGCAGTTCTAACTATGGCTACACCTTC
TRBV5-1	.	TRBJ1-1	TRBD1	CASSAGTGDTEAFF	TGCGCCAGCAGCGCCGGGACAGGGGACACTGAAGCTTTCTTT
TRBV13	.	TRBJ1-2	TRBD1	CASSRGQGTYTF	TGTGCCAGCAGCCGCGGACAGGGAACCTACACCTTC
TRBV15	.	TRBJ1-4	TRBD1	CATSRGQGEKLFF	TGTGCCACCAGCAGGGGACAGGGTGAAAAACTGTTTTTT